This T cell receptor (beta chain) appears in the sequencing data of a study of blood T cell repertoires in COVID-19 (dated by TCRdb to the early 2020s). A note on the overall study: Collaborator samples came from the United States, Italy and Spain and covered acute and convalescent phases of COVID-19. Where available, HLA class I and class II types were taken from metadata supplied by the sample provider and were not determined by assay-based typing. The repertoires were released in a freely available public database meant as a resource for research on the immune response to SARS-CoV-2. Samples came from the ongoing ImmuneRACE study (first 160 participants) plus 1,254 subjects from 6 global collaborators. A de-identified subject ID, COVID-19 status, age in years and sex were almost always included in the sample metadata. Subjects who had been exposed to COVID-19, were actively infected with it, or had recovered from it provided the deeply sampled blood TCRbeta repertoires that made up the dataset. The material from the prospective study consisted of cDNA or gDNA derived from T cells, B-cell-depleted T cells, or PBMCs.

Its CDR3 holds 15 amino acids, cysteine through phenylalanine. CDR3 DNA only is kept here, 45 bases in frame from base 1. V and J lose 4 bases and 8 bases, and a span of 15 bases separates them. From the germline V gene, CDR1 is SNHLY and CDR2 is FYNNEI. TCRbeta CDR3 regions were amplified from genomic DNA by means of the immunoSEQ Assay, a bias-controlled multiplex PCR. Per the source publication's procedure: The number of nucleated cells in each sample was estimated from the amplification of reference gene primers within the assay. To quantify the absolute abundance of each unique TCRbeta CDR3 rearrangement, sequence reads were collapsed and filtered. For each sample, productive Simpson clonality was calculated by taking the square root of Simpson's diversity index across productive rearrangements. The source is immuneACCESS, and TCRdb retained only in-frame sequences with V and J called. Part of the clones is not carried over; for the studies checked, unresolved V genes explain less than half of this, and the remainder is unexplained. Clonal size and the V and J genes are those of that table, whereas D and trimming came from the DNA. In all, the sample holds about 200,000 clones, and 80% to 90% of those were seen once. Clones ranked in the top ten supply roughly 8.8% of the sample.

For this clone: This clone's antigen is unknown. Base qualities are not recorded, but no much larger clone differs from it by a single base.

Overall results and qualifications from the work: Clinical and demographic metadata were provided uncurated, with the amount varying by source and participant.

In the prospective study, participants were 18 to 89 years old, resided in about two dozen geographic areas of the United States, and were enrolled through a virtual design. In the prospective study, cohorts were assigned on the basis of participant-reported clinical history obtained from a screening survey and a study questionnaire. For ImmuneRACE Cohort 3, a participant was defined as recovered based on two consecutive negative NP/OP PCR tests, clearance by a healthcare professional, or resolution of symptoms. In the prospective study, whole blood, serum and a nasopharyngeal or oropharyngeal swab were collected from each participant by mobile phlebotomists. Participants in the prospective study had the option to provide additional blood draws and questionnaires over an approximately 2-month period. Before DNA extraction, blood samples from the prospective study were shipped at room temperature or frozen.

The chain employs TRBV2 and TRBJ1-6; TRBD1 is a possible D gene, resting on 6 matching bases. Sequences were obtained from PBMCs or T cells enriched from blood (not recorded which). This TCR came from a woman aged 18 to 35 who had recovered from COVID-19. The nucleotides read TGTGCCAGCAGTGTTCTGGGGGCGTTAGATTCACCCCTCCACTTT. Protein translation: CASSVLGALDSPLHF.